These T cell receptor beta chains were read from a single sample in a study of blood T cells in healthy people across ages. TCRdb independently ran MiXCR on the 5' RACE reads; one entry per CDR3 protein. The table shows about 1.5 million distinct CDR3 sequences, with about 43% occurring only once. Sequencing was done on a sample of blood. The receptors were sampled from a young woman in good health. The CDR3 runs from the conserved cysteine through the conserved F or W. A D gene is named only where the DNA matches it firmly. Only some rows state a clone size, as once, few, many or a class for expanded clones.

j_call v_call d_call clone_size cdr3_nt cdr3_aa
TRBJ2-3 TRBV6-4 . few TGTGCCAGCAGTGACGAACGGGGCAGGATAACAGATACGCAGTATTTT CASSDERGRITDTQYF
TRBJ1-1 TRBV9 TRBD1 . TGTGCCAGCAGCGTAGGGGACAGGGTCAGTCTCAGTGAAGCTTTCTTT CASSVGDRVSLSEAFF
TRBJ2-1 TRBV3-1 . . TGTGCCAGCAGCCAATCGTCTGAGCAGTTCTTC CASSQSSEQFF
TRBJ1-1 TRBV6-5 . . TGTGCCAGCAGTCCCCTAGAGAACACTGAAGCTTTCTTT CASSPLENTEAFF
TRBJ2-1 TRBV7-9 . . TGTGCCAGCAGCCCCAGGGCGAATGAGCAGTTCTTC CASSPRANEQFF
TRBJ2-7 TRBV12-3/TRBV12-4 TRBD2 few TGTGCCACTACGGGGGCAGCGGGGGACAATGAGCAGTACTTC CATTGAAGDNEQYF
TRBJ2-1 TRBV6-6 . many TGTGCCAGCAGTTACTCGGACAACAATGAGCAGTTCTTC CASSYSDNNEQFF
TRBJ2-7 TRBV30 TRBD1 . TGTGCCTGGAGAAAGACAGGGTATGCGAACGAGCAGTACTTC CAWRKTGYANEQYF
TRBJ2-1 TRBV3-1 TRBD1 . TGTGCCAGCAGCCAAAGGACGGGACAGGGGGCTAATGAGCAGTTCTTC CASSQRTGQGANEQFF
TRBJ1-2 TRBV12-3/TRBV12-4 . many TGTGCCAGCAGTCCGCAAGATAACTATGGCTACACCTTC CASSPQDNYGYTF
TRBJ2-7 TRBV20-1 TRBD1 few TGCAGTGGCCCGGACAGGGAAAAGGGCGAGCAGTACTTC CSGPDREKGEQYF
TRBJ2-7 TRBV7-8 TRBD2 . TGTGCCAGCAGCTTAGCCGGGACTAGCCAAACCTACGAGCAGTACTTC CASSLAGTSQTYEQYF
TRBJ2-7 TRBV10-1 . . TGCGCCAGCAGTGACGTGGACTCCTACGAGCAGTACTTC CASSDVDSYEQYF
TRBJ2-7 TRBV6-1 . . TGTGCCAGCAGTGAGGCCAGGGACGTATACGAGCAGTACTTC CASSEARDVYEQYF
TRBJ2-7 TRBV9 . . TGTGCCAGCAGCGCGCAGATCAGGGAACTTTCCGACGAGCAGTACTTC CASSAQIRELSDEQYF
TRBJ1-2 TRBV27 TRBD1 . TGTGCGTCCGGGACAGGGGCTTCCCGGGGCTATGGCTACACCTTC CASGTGASRGYGYTF
TRBJ2-3 TRBV10-3 TRBD1 . TGTGCCACCAGACAGGGGAGCACAGATACGCAGTATTTT CATRQGSTDTQYF